This TCR beta chain was identified in a study of blood T cell repertoires in COVID-19. Study-level background: The analysed material was cDNA or gDNA that came from T cells, B-cell-depleted T cells, or PBMCs.

This CDR3 comprises 14 residues. Germline V CDR1 and CDR2: SGHAT, FQDESV (reference sequence). The V end was cut by 1 base, the J end by 3 bases, with 9 bases between. Clones were read by immunoSEQ multiplex PCR, and TCRdb kept only the in-frame ones, dropping some. The data show approximately 160,000 clones, around 84% seen once. The TCR sequence derives from an elderly woman with acute or convalescent COVID-19. The specimen was peripheral blood. The V and J genes are TRBV11-1 and TRBJ2-5, with D perhaps matching TRBD2 (5 bases). The CDR3 bases are TGTGCCAGCAGCTTAGGAGGGCGTGAAGAGACCCAGTACTTC. It codes for CASSLGGREETQYF.